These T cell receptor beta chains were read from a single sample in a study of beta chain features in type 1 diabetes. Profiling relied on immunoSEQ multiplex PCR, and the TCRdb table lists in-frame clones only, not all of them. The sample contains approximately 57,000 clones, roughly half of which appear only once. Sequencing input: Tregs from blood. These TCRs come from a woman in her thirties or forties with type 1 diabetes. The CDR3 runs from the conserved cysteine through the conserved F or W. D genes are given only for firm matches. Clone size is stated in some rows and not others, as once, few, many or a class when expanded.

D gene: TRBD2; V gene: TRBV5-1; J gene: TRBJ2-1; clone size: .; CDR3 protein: CASSLGGGGSYNEQFF; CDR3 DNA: TGCGCCAGCAGCTTGGGTGGGGGGGGATCCTACAATGAGCAGTTCTTC
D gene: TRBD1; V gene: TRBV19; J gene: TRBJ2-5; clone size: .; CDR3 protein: CASSAPWDRGPTQETQYF; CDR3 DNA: TGTGCCAGTAGTGCCCCGTGGGACAGGGGACCGACGCAAGAGACCCAGTACTTC
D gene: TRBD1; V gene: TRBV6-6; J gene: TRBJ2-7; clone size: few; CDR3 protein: CASSSYRTGGGLEQYF; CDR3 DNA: TGTGCCAGCAGCTCCTACCGGACAGGGGGTGGACTCGAGCAGTACTTC
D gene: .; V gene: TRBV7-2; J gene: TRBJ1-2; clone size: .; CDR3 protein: CASSPGVGGYTF; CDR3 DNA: TGTGCCAGCAGCCCAGGGGTGGGTGGCTACACCTTC
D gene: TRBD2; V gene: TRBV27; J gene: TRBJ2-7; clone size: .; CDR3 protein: CASSPKGGLAGTFYEQYF; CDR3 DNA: TGTGCCAGCAGTCCGAAGGGGGGACTAGCGGGGACCTTCTACGAGCAGTACTTC
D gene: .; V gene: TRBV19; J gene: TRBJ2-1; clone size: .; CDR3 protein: CASRPPPEDEQFF; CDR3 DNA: TGTGCCAGTAGACCTCCTCCTGAGGATGAGCAGTTCTTC
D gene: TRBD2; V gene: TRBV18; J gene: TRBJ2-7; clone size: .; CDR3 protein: CASSSGLAASYEQYF; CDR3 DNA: TGTGCCAGCTCCTCGGGACTAGCGGCTTCCTACGAGCAGTACTTC
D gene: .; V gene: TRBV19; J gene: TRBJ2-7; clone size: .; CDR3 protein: CASSLGQTYEQYF; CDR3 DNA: TGTGCCAGTAGTCTAGGACAGACCTACGAGCAGTACTTC
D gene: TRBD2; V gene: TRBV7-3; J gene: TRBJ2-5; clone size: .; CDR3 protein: CASSLGGRAGETQYF; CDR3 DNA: TGTGCCAGCAGCTTAGGTGGGAGGGCCGGGGAGACCCAGTACTTC
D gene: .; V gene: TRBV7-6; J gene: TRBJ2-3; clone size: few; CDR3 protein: CASSFMESTDTQYF; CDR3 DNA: TGTGCCAGCAGCTTTATGGAGAGCACAGATACGCAGTATTTT
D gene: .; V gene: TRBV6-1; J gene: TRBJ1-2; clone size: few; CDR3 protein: CASSGAAGQTGGYTF; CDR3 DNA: TGTGCCAGCAGTGGGGCAGCGGGTCAAACTGGAGGCTACACCTTC
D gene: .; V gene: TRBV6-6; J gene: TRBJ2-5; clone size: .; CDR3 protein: CASRGDQETQYF; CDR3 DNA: TGTGCCAGCAGAGGGGACCAAGAGACCCAGTACTTC
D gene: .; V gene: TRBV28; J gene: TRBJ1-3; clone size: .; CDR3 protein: CASSYTRAGNTIYF; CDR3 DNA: TGTGCCAGCAGTTATACCCGGGCTGGAAACACCATATATTTT
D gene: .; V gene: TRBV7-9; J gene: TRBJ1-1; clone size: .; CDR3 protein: CASSSVDPGTEAFF; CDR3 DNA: TGTGCCAGCAGTTCGGTTGACCCGGGCACTGAAGCTTTCTTT
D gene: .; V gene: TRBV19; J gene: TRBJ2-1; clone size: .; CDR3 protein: CASSTESGNEQFF; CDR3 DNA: TGTGCCAGTAGTACCGAGTCTGGCAATGAGCAGTTCTTC
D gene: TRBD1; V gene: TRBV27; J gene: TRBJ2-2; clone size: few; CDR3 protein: CASSLTGGELFF; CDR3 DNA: TGTGCCAGCAGTTTGACAGGGGGCGAGCTGTTTTTT
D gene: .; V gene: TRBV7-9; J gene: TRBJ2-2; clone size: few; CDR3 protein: CASSAGTNTGELFF; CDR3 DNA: TGTGCCAGCAGCGCGGGGACGAACACCGGGGAGCTGTTTTTT
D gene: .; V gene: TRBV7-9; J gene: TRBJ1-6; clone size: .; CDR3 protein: CASSGDKGRALMTLHF; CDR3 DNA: TGTGCCAGCAGCGGGGACAAGGGAAGGGCCTTGATGACCCTCCACTTT
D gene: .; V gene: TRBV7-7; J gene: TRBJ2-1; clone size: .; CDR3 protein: CASSPRLDNEQFF; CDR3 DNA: TGTGCCAGCAGCCCCCGACTAGACAATGAGCAGTTCTTC
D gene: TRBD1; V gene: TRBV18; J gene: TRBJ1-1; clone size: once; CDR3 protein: CASSQTGGTEAFF; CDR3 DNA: TGTGCCAGCTCACAAACAGGGGGCACTGAAGCTTTCTTT
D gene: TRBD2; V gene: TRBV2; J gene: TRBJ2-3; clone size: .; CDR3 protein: CASRGDYPRNTQYF; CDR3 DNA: TGTGCCAGCAGAGGGGACTACCCTAGAAATACGCAGTATTTT
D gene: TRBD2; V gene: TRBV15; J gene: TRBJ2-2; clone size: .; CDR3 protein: CATSRVSGLATANTGELFF; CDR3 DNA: TGTGCCACCAGCAGAGTATCGGGACTAGCCACTGCGAACACCGGGGAGCTGTTTTTT
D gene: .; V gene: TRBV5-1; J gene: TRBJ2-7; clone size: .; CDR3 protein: CASSLGQRYSYEQYF; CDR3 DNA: TGCGCCAGCAGCTTGGGACAGAGATACTCCTACGAGCAGTACTTC
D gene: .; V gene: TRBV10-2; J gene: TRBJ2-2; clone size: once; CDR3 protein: CASIGDSNTGELFF; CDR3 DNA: TGCGCCAGCATAGGCGACAGTAACACCGGGGAGCTGTTTTTT
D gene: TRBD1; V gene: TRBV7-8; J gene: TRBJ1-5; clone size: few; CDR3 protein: CASSLAQGTGYQPQHF; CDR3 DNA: TGTGCCAGCAGCTTAGCGCAGGGGACAGGGTATCAGCCCCAGCATTTT